This T cell receptor beta chain was sequenced for a study of T cell changes during pregnancy in multiple sclerosis. The data were produced by immunoSEQ multiplex PCR, yet TCRdb's version contains in-frame clones alone and is incomplete. The repertoire includes 50,000 to 60,000 clones, over 80% of them detected once, and around 0.57% sits in the top ten. Germline V gene data show CDR1 as SGHNT and CDR2 as YENEEA. The V and J ends lost 3 bases and 6 bases respectively, with 9 bases between them. This CDR3 is 13 amino acids long. The chain joins TRBV11-3 to TRBJ1-5; maybe TRBD1 (5 bases). This TCR came from a female donor with multiple sclerosis, enrolled in a pregnancy study. Sequenced material: CD4+ T cells from peripheral blood mononuclear cells, taken in the first trimester of pregnancy. The CDR3 region has the DNA TGTGCCAGCAGCTTGGACATATCTCAGCCCCAGCATTTT. Amino acids: CASSLDISQPQHF. Full variable domain (outside the CDR3, taken from reference TRBV11-3 and TRBJ1-5): EAGVVQSPRYKIIEKKQPVAFWCNPISGHNTLYWYLQNLGQGPELLIRYENEEAVDDSQLPKDRFSAERLKGVDSTLKIQPAELGDSAVYLCASSLDISQPQHFGDGTRLSIL.